This T cell receptor (beta chain) derives from a study of blood T cell repertoires in COVID-19. Across the whole study: The United States, Italy and Spain provided the acute and convalescent COVID-19 samples.

This CDR3 has 13 residues. CDR1 is SSHAT and CDR2 is FNYEAQ in the germline V gene (reference sequence). This clone came up once. At one end, the junction sequence differs from germline, possibly due to a read error. The repertoire was sequenced with immunoSEQ multiplex PCR; TCRdb's copy has only in-frame clones and lacks some. The table has about 310,000 clones, just under 90% seen once. Clinical history reported by participants formed the basis on which cohorts were assigned. The receptor was isolated from a woman aged 25 to 39 who had recovered from COVID-19. Sequencing used PBMCs or T cells enriched from blood (not recorded which). This sequence joins TRBV7-7 and TRBJ2-3; D gene ambiguous. CDR3 bases: TGTGCTAGCAGCCCGCGAGGCACAGATACGCAGTATTTT. Translation: CASSPRGTDTQYF. Together with reference TRBV7-7 and TRBJ2-3, the CDR3 gives the full variable domain: GAGVSQSPRYKVTKRGQDVTLRCDPISSHATLYWYQQALGQGPEFLTYFNYEAQPDKSGLPSDRFSAERPEGSISTLTIQRTEQRDSAMYRCASSPRGTDTQYFGPGTRLTVL.